This TCR beta chain was observed in a study of Tregs in tolerant kidney transplant recipients. Generated by immunoSEQ multiplex PCR, the TCRdb table keeps only in-frame clones and is missing some. The profile shows 75,000 to 85,000 clones, 75% to 95% of them singletons. Looked up from germline, CDR1 is SEHNR and CDR2 is FQNEAQ (reference sequence). V shed 5 bases and J 1 base; nucleotides not matched to a gene: 15. The CDR3 spans 18 residues. The source is a human donor who received a combined kidney and bone marrow transplant. This chain uses TRBV7-9 with TRBJ2-5; 8 bases map to TRBD1. The material was Tregs from blood, obtained before the transplant. DNA for the CDR3: TGTGCCAGCAGCCTTACCAGACAGGGGAGTTGGGCCCAAGAGACCCAGTACTTC. Translation: CASSLTRQGSWAQETQYF.